The 24 T cell receptor beta chains given below trace back to one sample, sequenced in a study of OX40 agonist ivuxolimab in advanced cancers. The data were produced by immunoSEQ multiplex PCR, yet TCRdb's version contains in-frame clones alone and is incomplete. This sample has 20,000 to 25,000 clones, with approximately 87% found just once. Sequences were derived from CD4+ or CD8+ T cells sorted from blood, sampled in a trial of the OX40 agonist ivuxolimab. These receptors were taken from an adult with an advanced solid tumor such as melanoma, head and neck, liver or kidney cancer.

The sample holds a few counts of this clone. The V call is TRBV7-9, the J call TRBJ1-5; TRBD1 might be the D (5 bases). Trimming left V 5 bases short and J 4 bases short, with 15 bases between. The germline V gene encodes CDR1 SEHNR and CDR2 FQNEAQ (reference sequence). The CDR3 contains 15 residues. CDR3 residues: CASSQDLRANQPQHF. The CDR3 coding sequence is TGTGCCAGCAGCCAAGATCTCAGGGCAAATCAGCCCCAGCATTTT.

This chain links TRBV5-1 with TRBJ2-3; the D gene is possibly TRBD1 (5 bases). From germline, CDR1 is SGHRS and CDR2 YFSETQ. The V end lost 4 bases, the J end lost 3 bases, and 15 bases lay between the germline ends. The CDR3 runs to 15 residues. The CDR3 DNA is TGCGCCAGCAGCCCCACATACCAGGGAACAGATACGCAGTATTTT. Encoded protein: CASSPTYQGTDTQYF.

The chain recombines TRBV29-1 with TRBJ2-1; TRBD1 matches 9 bases. With V trimmed by 4 bases and J by 5 bases, 3 bases remained unmatched. The CDR3 consists of 13 residues. Germline V gene data show CDR1 as SQVTM and CDR2 as ANQGSEA. Written as DNA, the CDR3 is TGCAGCGTTGCCGGACAGGGGAACAATGAGCAGTTCTTC. Translation gives CSVAGQGNNEQFF.

The gene calls are TRBV14 and TRBJ2-7; 9 bases are a match to TRBD1. The CDR3 totals 15 residues. Germline CDR1 reads SGHDN; CDR2 reads FVKESK. With 4 bases clipped from V and 6 bases from J, the junction kept 10 bases outside the gene matches. CDR3 sequence (DNA): TGTGCCAGCAGCCCGCCGGGACAGGGAGTCGGCGAGCAGTACTTC. Translating gives CASSPPGQGVGEQYF.

V is TRBV7-6 and J is TRBJ1-1, with D perhaps TRBD1 (5 bases). Deletions cut 4 bases from V and 3 bases from J, with 9 bases between. CDR3 size: 13 residues. Germline CDR1 and CDR2: SGHVS and FNYEAQ. The CDR3 loop is CASSYDRYTEAFF. The CDR3 nucleotides are TGTGCCAGCAGCTATGACAGATACACTGAAGCTTTCTTT.

This clone came up a few times. The chain has TRBV4-1 and TRBJ1-2; TRBD1 is a possible D gene (6 bases). CDR1 MGHRA and CDR2 YSYEKL come from the germline V gene. Between the trimmed V and J ends, which lost 3 bases and 6 bases, there was a span of 11 bases. The CDR3 contains 13 residues. CDR3 residues: CASSQLDRDGYTF. The CDR3 nucleotides read TGCGCCAGCAGCCAGCTGGACAGAGATGGCTACACCTTC.

J is TRBJ2-7 and V is TRBV4-1; possible D gene TRBD2, 6 bases. The germline CDR1 and CDR2 sequences are MGHRA and YSYEKL. V dropped 7 bases and J dropped 7 bases, with 23 bases sitting between them. The CDR3 has 15 amino acids. The CDR3 nucleotides read TGCGCCAGCAAACCCAGAGAGGGGACTTTGAGGGAGCAGTACTTC. It translates to CASKPREGTLREQYF.

This chain joins TRBV4-1 and TRBJ2-3; 11 nucleotides align to TRBD2. CDR3 length: 16 residues. CDR1 is MGHRA and CDR2 is YSYEKL in the germline V gene. V was pared by 1 base and J by 2 bases, with 2 bases of the junction left unmatched. The CDR3 protein is CASSQGLAGFTDTQYF. The CDR3, as DNA: TGCGCCAGCAGCCAAGGACTAGCGGGGTTCACAGATACGCAGTATTTT.

This clone has only one observation. The rearrangement joins TRBV7-8 to TRBJ2-3; no definite D call. This CDR3 spans 13 amino acids. Germline CDR1 is SGHVS and CDR2 is FQNEAQ. The V end was cut by 7 bases, the J end by 6 bases, with 14 bases between. CDR3 coding DNA: TGTGCCAGCAACGAAGGATTTGGGGATACGCAGTATTTT. Translating gives CASNEGFGDTQYF. The full variable domain, in which reference TRBV7-8 and TRBJ2-3 provide the parts outside the CDR3, is GAGVSQSPRYKVAKRGQDVALRCDPISGHVSLFWYQQALGQGPEFLTYFQNEAQLDKSGLPSDRFFAERPEGSVSTLKIQRTQQEDSAVYLCASNEGFGDTQYFGPGTRLTVL.

This clone was seen many times. This sequence joins TRBV18 and TRBJ1-1; 8 nucleotides align to TRBD1. The CDR3 spans 15 residues. Per the germline V gene, CDR1 is KGHSH and CDR2 is LQKENI. V shed 6 bases, J shed 3 bases, and the junction held 9 bases outside the gene matches. The CDR3 spells CASSHWTGSDTEAFF. The CDR3 region has the DNA TGTGCCAGCTCTCATTGGACAGGGTCGGACACTGAAGCTTTCTTT.

The genes are TRBV7-9 and TRBJ2-7; D might be TRBD1 (6 bases). V was cut by 4 bases and J by 3 bases, with 13 bases left in between. The germline V gene encodes CDR1 SEHNR and CDR2 FQNEAQ (reference sequence). This CDR3 is built from 14 residues. In nucleotides, the CDR3 is TGTGCCAGCAGCTACGCAGGGGTAAACTACGAGCAGTACTTC. Translating gives CASSYAGVNYEQYF.

This chain joins TRBV6-5 and TRBJ2-2; D might be TRBD2 (5 bases). CDR3 size: 11 residues. CDR1 is MNHEY, CDR2 SVGAGI, per germline. Trimming took 11 bases from V and 7 from J, leaving 11 bases between them. The CDR3 sequence is CASAAFGELFF. The CDR3 DNA reads as TGTGCCTCAGCGGCGTTCGGGGAGCTGTTTTTT.

This clone was picked up one time. The chain has TRBV11-2 and TRBJ2-7, with 8 bases fitting TRBD1. The CDR3 contains 13 residues. The ends lost 4 bases at V and 6 bases at J; junction bases unmatched: 5. The V gene's germline CDR1 is SGHAT and CDR2 FQNNGV. DNA for the CDR3: TGTGCCAGCAGCTCCTGGACAGGGAGCGAGCAGTACTTC. Its protein product is CASSSWTGSEQYF.

The chain carries TRBV6-5 and TRBJ1-4, with D possibly TRBD1 on 5 matching bases. This CDR3 has 14 amino acids. The V gene lost 3 bases and the J gene lost 8 bases, with 13 bases spanning the gap. CDR1 is MNHEY and CDR2 is SVGAGI in the germline V gene. The CDR3 loop is CASSYDGGREKLFF. The CDR3 DNA follows: TGTGCCAGCAGTTATGACGGGGGGAGGGAAAAACTGTTTTTT.

This chain joins TRBV7-9 and TRBJ1-5, with D perhaps matching TRBD1 (5 bases). V was trimmed by 4 bases and J by 4 bases, leaving 8 bases between them. CDR1 is SEHNR, CDR2 FQNEAQ, per germline (reference sequence). The CDR3 extends over 13 amino acids. CDR3 DNA: TGTGCCAGCAGCTCGGACACTAATCAGCCCCAGCATTTT. As protein: CASSSDTNQPQHF.

The chain carries TRBV25-1 and TRBJ1-1, with D possibly TRBD1 on 6 matching bases. Germline CDR1 is MGHDK and CDR2 is SYGVNS. The CDR3 contains 13 residues. Trimming took off 6 bases at V and 1 base at J, with 9 bases between the two ends. The CDR3 loop reads CASSWTANTEAFF. DNA of the CDR3: TGTGCCAGCAGCTGGACAGCGAACACTGAAGCTTTCTTT.

The V gene is TRBV11-2, the J gene TRBJ2-5, with D perhaps TRBD2 (6 bases). With 6 bases removed from V and 7 bases from J, the gap between germline ends came to 15 bases. The CDR3 runs to 13 residues. Looked up from germline, CDR1 is SGHAT and CDR2 is FQNNGV. The CDR3 protein is CASREGPEATQYF. The CDR3 DNA reads TGTGCCAGCAGGGAGGGCCCGGAGGCGACCCAGTACTTC.

This chain links TRBV7-9 with TRBJ2-5; TRBD2 matches at 7 bases. CDR3 length: 15 residues. Germline V gives CDR1 SEHNR, CDR2 FQNEAQ (reference sequence). V lost 5 bases to trimming and J lost 5 bases; unmatched junction nucleotides: 11. CDR3 residues: CASSPPGGEFETQYF. The CDR3, as DNA: TGTGCCAGCAGCCCCCCTGGGGGGGAGTTTGAGACCCAGTACTTC.

This clone was counted only a few times. The V call is TRBV7-8, the J call TRBJ2-1, with 10 bases fitting TRBD2. The CDR3 is 14 residues long. The junction had 1 base not matched to a gene; V was cut back by 4 bases and J by 4 bases. CDR1 is SGHVS, CDR2 FQNEAQ, per germline. The CDR3 nucleotides read TGTGCCAGCAGCTATAGCGGGGGGTACAATGAGCAGTTCTTC. Its translation: CASSYSGGYNEQFF.

The gene calls are TRBV6-6 and TRBJ1-1; possible D gene TRBD1, 5 bases. V was clipped by 4 bases and J by 0 bases, with 15 bases between them. The CDR3 is 16 residues long. Germline CDR1 MNHNY, CDR2 SVGAGI (reference sequence). CDR3 in amino acids: CASSWGVDIMNTEAFF. The CDR3 coding sequence is TGTGCCAGCAGTTGGGGGGTGGATATAATGAACACTGAAGCTTTCTTT.

The chain has TRBV18 and TRBJ1-1, with D possibly being TRBD1 (6 bases). Between the trimmed V and J ends, which lost 3 bases and 2 bases, there was a span of 16 bases. Looked up from germline, CDR1 is KGHSH and CDR2 is LQKENI. CDR3 size: 16 residues. The DNA for the CDR3 is TGTGCCAGCTCACCCGGTATGGGACACTACAACACTGAAGCTTTCTTT. Translating it yields CASSPGMGHYNTEAFF.

This clone came up once. The chain recombines TRBV29-1 with TRBJ2-7; 8 positions match TRBD1. The CDR3 runs 14 residues. The V segment lost 8 bases and the J segment 6 bases; nucleotides outside the gene matches: 15. Looked up from germline, CDR1 is SQVTM and CDR2 is ANQGSEA. CDR3 sequence (DNA): TGCAGCTTTATCCAAGGACAGGGTCCCCCCGAGCAGTACTTC. This sequence encodes CSFIQGQGPPEQYF.

J is TRBJ2-1 and V is TRBV27; D is uncertain. This CDR3 spans 14 amino acids. CDR1 and CDR2 (germline): MNHEY, SMNVEV (reference sequence). Trimming removed 0 bases from V and 4 bases from J, with 7 bases in between. CDR3 nucleotide sequence: TGTGCCAGCAGTTTATCGGATGCGTACAATGAGCAGTTCTTC. This translates into CASSLSDAYNEQFF.

Worth noting for this clone: The junction departs from the called germline gene at one end, perhaps through a read error. The V call is TRBV13, the J call TRBJ2-6, with 8 bases lining up with TRBD1. This CDR3 has 18 amino acids. CDR1 and CDR2 (germline): PRHDT, FYEKMQ (reference sequence). CDR3 loop: CASSLAGTGRSGANVPTF. CDR3 bases: TGTGCCAGCAGCTTAGCCGGGACAGGACGCTCTGGGGCCAACGTCCCGACTTTC.